The T cell receptor (beta chain) under discussion was sequenced for a study of T cell responses to AZD1222 COVID-19 vaccine. The V segment lost 5 bases and the J segment 6 bases; nucleotides outside the gene matches: 3. In germline, CDR1 is DFQATT, CDR2 SNEGSKA (reference sequence). The CDR3 covers 11 residues. Profiled with immunoSEQ multiplex PCR; TCRdb holds only in-frame clones, not every one. The sample consists of 60,000 to 90,000 clones, 70% to 80% of them appearing once. Findings and limits, study-wide: Spike as a whole was targeted by vaccine-associated CD4 TCRs, dominant at 160-218 and 743-854. The study identified only a handful of AZD1222 recipients as seropositive at baseline.

Of note for this clone: The antigen remains unidentified.

The origin of this receptor is an adult who received the MenACWY meningococcal vaccine as a control. The sequencing here drew on peripheral blood, taken 28 days after the second dose of the MenACWY control vaccine. The chain has TRBV20-1 and TRBJ2-7; 8 positions agree with TRBD1. The CDR3 DNA follows: TGCAGTGCTGGCAGGGGGCTCGAGCAGTACTTC. This codes for CSAGRGLEQYF.